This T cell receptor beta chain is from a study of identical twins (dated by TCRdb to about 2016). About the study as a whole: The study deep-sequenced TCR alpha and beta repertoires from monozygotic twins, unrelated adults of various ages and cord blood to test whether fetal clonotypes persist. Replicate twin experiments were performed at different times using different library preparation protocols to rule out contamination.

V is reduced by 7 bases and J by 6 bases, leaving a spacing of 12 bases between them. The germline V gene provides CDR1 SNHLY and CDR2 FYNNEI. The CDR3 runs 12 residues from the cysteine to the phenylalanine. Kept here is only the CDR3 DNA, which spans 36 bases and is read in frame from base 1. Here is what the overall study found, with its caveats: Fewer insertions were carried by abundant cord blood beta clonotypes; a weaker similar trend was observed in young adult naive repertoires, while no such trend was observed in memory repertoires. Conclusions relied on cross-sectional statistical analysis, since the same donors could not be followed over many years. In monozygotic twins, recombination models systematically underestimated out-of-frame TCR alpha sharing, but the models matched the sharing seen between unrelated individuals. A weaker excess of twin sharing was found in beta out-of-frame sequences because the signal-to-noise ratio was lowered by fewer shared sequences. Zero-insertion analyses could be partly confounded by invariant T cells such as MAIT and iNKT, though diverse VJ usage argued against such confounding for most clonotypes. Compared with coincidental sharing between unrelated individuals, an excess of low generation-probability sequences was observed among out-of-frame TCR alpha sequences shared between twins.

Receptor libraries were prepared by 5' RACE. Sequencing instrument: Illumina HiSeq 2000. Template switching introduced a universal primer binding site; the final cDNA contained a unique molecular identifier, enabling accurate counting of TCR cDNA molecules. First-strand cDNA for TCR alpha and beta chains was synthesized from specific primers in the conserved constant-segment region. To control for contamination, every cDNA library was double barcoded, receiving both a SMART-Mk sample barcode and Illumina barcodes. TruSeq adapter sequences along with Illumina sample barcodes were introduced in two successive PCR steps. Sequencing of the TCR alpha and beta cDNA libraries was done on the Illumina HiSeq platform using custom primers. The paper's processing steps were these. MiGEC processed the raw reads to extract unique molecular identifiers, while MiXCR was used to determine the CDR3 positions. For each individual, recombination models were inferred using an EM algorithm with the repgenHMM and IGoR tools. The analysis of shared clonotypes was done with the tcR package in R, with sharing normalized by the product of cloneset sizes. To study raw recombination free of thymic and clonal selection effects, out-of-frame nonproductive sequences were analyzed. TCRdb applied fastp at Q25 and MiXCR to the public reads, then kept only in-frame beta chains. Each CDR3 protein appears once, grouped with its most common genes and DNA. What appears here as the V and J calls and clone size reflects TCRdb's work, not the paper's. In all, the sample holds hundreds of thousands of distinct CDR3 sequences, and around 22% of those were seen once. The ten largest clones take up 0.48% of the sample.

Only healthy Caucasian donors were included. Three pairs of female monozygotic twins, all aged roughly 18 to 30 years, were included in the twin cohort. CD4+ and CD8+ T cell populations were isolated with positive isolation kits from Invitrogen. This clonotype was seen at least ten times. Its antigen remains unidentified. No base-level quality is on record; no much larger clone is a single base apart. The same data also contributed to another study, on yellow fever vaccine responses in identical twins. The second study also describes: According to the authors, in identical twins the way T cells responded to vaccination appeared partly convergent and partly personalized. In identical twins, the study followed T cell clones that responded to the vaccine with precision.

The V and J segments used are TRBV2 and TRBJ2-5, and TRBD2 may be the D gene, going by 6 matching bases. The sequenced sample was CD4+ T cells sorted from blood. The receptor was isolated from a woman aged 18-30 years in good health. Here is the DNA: TGTGCCAGCAACGGGGGAATGAAGACCCAGTACTTC. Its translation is CASNGGMKTQYF.